This is a list of T cell receptor beta chains from one sample in a study of T cell clonotyping in hematopoietic cell transplantation. Generated by immunoSEQ multiplex PCR, the TCRdb table keeps only in-frame clones and is missing some. The sample contains about 29,000 clones, roughly nine tenths of which appear only once. Sequenced here: PBMCs, sampled 100 days after allogeneic stem cell transplant. All receptors derive from a female patient aged 50-59 years who had an allogeneic stem cell transplant from a related donor, so the T cells may come from the graft donor. Some clones in this sample may be carry-over from other donors' samples. Each CDR3 is given with its conserved first and last residue. Fields, in order: J gene, D gene, clone size, V gene, CDR3 DNA, CDR3 protein. A D gene is named only where the DNA matches it firmly. A clone size is listed for some rows: how often the clone was seen (once, few, many), or a class if it is expanded.

TRBJ1-6,TRBD1,once,TRBV4-3,TGCGCCAGCAGCCCAACAGGGGAGTCACCCCTCCACTTT,CASSPTGESPLHF
TRBJ1-1,TRBD1,-,TRBV6-1,TGTGCCAGCACCCCCGGGACAGGGAACACTGAAGCTTTCTTT,CASTPGTGNTEAFF
TRBJ1-5,-,-,TRBV15,TGTGCCACCAGCACTAGGACGGTTAGCAATCAGCCCCAGCATTTT,CATSTRTVSNQPQHF
TRBJ2-1,-,-,TRBV6-6,TGTGCCAGTTCTGATCGTCGTCGGAGCTCCTACAATGAGCAGTTCTTC,CASSDRRRSSYNEQFF
TRBJ1-2,-,-,TRBV5-6,TGTGCCAGCAGCTTGGGGAATGGCTACACCTTC,CASSLGNGYTF
TRBJ1-1,-,-,TRBV2,TGTGCCAGCAATATCGCCCGGGACACTGAAGCTTTCTTT,CASNIARDTEAFF
TRBJ2-7,TRBD1,-,TRBV5-8,TGTGCCAGCAGCTCATGGCCCCCGACAGGGATCCACGAGCAGTACTTC,CASSSWPPTGIHEQYF
TRBJ1-2,-,-,TRBV4-3,TGCGCCAGCAGCCAAGTCTCTGCATACTTTCAACCGTATGGCTACACCTTC,CASSQVSAYFQPYGYTF
TRBJ2-7,-,few,TRBV5-1,TGCGCCAGCAGCTTGGACCTAGGCGAGCAGTACTTC,CASSLDLGEQYF
TRBJ2-7,TRBD2,-,TRBV5-1,TGCGCCAGCAGCTGGACTAGCGGGGGGACCTACGAGCAGTACTTC,CASSWTSGGTYEQYF
TRBJ2-2,-,-,TRBV7-9,TGTGCCAGCAGCCTCAGACCTAGTCGGTACACCGGGGAGCTGTTTTTT,CASSLRPSRYTGELFF
TRBJ2-7,-,-,TRBV9,TGTGCCAGCAGCCCCACAGAGAGCTCCTACGAGCAGTACTTC,CASSPTESSYEQYF
TRBJ1-1,-,-,TRBV4-2,TGTGCCAGCAGCAAAGTAGGGGAAACTGAAGCTTTCTTT,CASSKVGETEAFF
TRBJ1-4,-,-,TRBV18,TGTGCCAGCTCACCTCCGGGCGATGCAGAAAAACTGTTTTTT,CASSPPGDAEKLFF
TRBJ1-3,-,few,TRBV6-1,TGTGCCAGCAGTGTGGGGTACTCCTCTGGAAACACCATATATTTT,CASSVGYSSGNTIYF
TRBJ2-1,-,few,TRBV4-3,TGCGCCAGCAGCCAAGATGAGGCAGGGAGATCCTACAATGAGCAGTTCTTC,CASSQDEAGRSYNEQFF
TRBJ1-4,TRBD1,-,TRBV25-1,TGTGCCAGCACCTGGGACAGGAGGGGAACTAATGAAAAACTGTTTTTT,CASTWDRRGTNEKLFF
TRBJ2-1,-,-,TRBV11-2,TGTGCCAGCAGCTTAGTACCGCCACCGCCGTTCAATGAGCAGTTCTTC,CASSLVPPPPFNEQFF
TRBJ1-1,TRBD1,-,TRBV19,TGTGCCAGTAGTCCCCAACAGGGGGCTTTTGAAGCTTTCTTT,CASSPQQGAFEAFF